This TCR beta chain was captured in a study of blood T cell repertoires in COVID-19. The assay was immunoSEQ multiplex PCR, and TCRdb's table has in-frame clones only and misses some. Of 65,000 to 95,000 clones listed, about 90% are singletons. The CDR3 is 15 residues long. V was pared by 4 bases and J by 2 bases, with 7 bases of the junction left unmatched. The V gene's germline CDR1 is MGHDK and CDR2 SYGVNS. V is TRBV25-1 and J is TRBJ2-7, with 8 bases aligning to TRBD1. The receptor was derived from a man aged 50 or older with active COVID-19. Sequenced: peripheral blood. The CDR3 loop reads CASSARQGTTYEQYF. In nucleotides, the CDR3 is TGTGCCAGCAGTGCTAGACAGGGGACGACCTACGAGCAGTACTTC.